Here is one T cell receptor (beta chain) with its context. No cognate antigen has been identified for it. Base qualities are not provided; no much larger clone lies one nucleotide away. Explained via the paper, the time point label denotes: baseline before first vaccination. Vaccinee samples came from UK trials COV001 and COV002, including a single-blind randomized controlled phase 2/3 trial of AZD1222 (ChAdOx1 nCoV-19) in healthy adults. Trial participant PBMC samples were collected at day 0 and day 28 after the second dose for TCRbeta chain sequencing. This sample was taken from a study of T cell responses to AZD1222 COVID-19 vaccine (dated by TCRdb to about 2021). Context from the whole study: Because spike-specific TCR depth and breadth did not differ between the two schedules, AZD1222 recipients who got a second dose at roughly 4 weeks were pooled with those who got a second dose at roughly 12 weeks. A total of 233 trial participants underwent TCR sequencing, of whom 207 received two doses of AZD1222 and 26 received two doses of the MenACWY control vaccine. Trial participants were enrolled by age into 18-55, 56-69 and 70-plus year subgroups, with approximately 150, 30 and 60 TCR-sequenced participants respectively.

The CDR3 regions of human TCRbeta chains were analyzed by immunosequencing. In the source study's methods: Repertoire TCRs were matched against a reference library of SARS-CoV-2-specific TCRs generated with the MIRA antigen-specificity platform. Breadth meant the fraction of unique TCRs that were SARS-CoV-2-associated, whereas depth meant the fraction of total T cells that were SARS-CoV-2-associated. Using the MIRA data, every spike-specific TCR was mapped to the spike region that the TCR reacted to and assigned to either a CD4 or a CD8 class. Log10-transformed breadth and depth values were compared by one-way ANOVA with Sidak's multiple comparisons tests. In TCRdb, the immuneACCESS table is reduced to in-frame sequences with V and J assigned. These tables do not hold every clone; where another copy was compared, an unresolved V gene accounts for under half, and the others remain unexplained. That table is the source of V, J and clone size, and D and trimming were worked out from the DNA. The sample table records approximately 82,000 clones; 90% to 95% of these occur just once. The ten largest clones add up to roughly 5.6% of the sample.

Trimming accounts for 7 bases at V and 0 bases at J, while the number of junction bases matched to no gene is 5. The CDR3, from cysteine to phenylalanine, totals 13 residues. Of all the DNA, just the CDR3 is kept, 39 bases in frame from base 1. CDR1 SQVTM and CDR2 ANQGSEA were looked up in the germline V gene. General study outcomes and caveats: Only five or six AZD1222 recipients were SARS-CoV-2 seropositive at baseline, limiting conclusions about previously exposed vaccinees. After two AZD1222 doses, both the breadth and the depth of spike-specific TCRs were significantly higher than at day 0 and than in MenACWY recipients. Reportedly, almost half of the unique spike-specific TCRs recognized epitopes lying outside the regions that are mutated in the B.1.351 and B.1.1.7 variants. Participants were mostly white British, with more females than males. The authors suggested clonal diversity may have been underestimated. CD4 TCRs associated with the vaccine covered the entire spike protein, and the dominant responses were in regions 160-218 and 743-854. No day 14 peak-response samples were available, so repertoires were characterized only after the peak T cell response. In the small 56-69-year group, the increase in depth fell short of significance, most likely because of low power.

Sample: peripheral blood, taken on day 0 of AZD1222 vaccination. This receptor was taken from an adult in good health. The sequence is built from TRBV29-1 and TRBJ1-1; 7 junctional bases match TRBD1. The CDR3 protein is CSAVTGLNTEAFF. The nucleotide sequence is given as TGCAGCGCCGTGACAGGGTTGAACACTGAAGCTTTCTTT. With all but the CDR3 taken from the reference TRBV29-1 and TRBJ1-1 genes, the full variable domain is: SAVISQKPSRDICQRGTSLTIQCQVDSQVTMMFWYRQQPGQSLTLIATANQGSEATYESGFVIDKFPISRPNLTFSTLTVSNMSPEDSSIYLCSAVTGLNTEAFFGQGTRLTVV.